The sequence of this T cell receptor (beta chain) was determined in a study of blood T cell repertoires in COVID-19. Study in general: There were acute and convalescent COVID-19 samples, and they came from the United States, Italy and Spain.

What the recovered Cohort 3 donors had was two negative PCRs, clearance, or symptom resolution. V gave up 4 bases and J gave up 3 bases; unmatched junction bases: 4. The CDR3 is made up of 13 amino acids. CDR1 and CDR2 (germline): SGHDT, YYEEEE. Here immunoSEQ multiplex PCR was the method, and the copy in TCRdb shows in-frame clones only, minus some. The sample records around 300,000 clones, roughly 91% being singletons. This clone has only a few counts. The sequence derives from a woman under 40 who had recovered from COVID-19. The chain combines TRBV5-6 with TRBJ2-7, with 7 bases aligning to TRBD1. Sequenced material: PBMCs or T cells enriched from blood (not recorded which). The CDR3 here is CASSRRQGYEQYF. DNA for the CDR3: TGTGCCAGCAGCCGACGACAGGGCTACGAGCAGTACTTC.